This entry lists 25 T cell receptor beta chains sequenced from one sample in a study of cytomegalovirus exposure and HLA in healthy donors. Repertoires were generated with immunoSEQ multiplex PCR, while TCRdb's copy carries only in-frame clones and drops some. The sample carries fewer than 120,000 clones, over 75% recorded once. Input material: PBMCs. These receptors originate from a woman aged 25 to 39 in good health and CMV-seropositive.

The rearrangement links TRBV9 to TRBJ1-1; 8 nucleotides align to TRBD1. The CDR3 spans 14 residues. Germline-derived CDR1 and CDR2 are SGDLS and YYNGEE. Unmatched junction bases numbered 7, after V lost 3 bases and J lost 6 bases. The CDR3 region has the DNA TGTGCCAGCAGCGCTACAGGGGGGGAGGCTGAAGCTTTCTTT. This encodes CASSATGGEAEAFF. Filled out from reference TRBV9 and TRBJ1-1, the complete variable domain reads DSGVTQTPKHLITATGQRVTLRCSPRSGDLSVYWYQQSLDQGLQFLIQYYNGEERAKGNILERFSAQQFPDLHSELNLSSLELGDSALYFCASSATGGEAEAFFGQGTRLTVV.

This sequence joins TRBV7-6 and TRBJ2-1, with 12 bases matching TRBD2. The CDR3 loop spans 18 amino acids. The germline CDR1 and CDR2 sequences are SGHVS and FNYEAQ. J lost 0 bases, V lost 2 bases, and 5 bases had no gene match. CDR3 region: CASSLSLAGGSSYNEQFF. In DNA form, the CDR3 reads TGTGCCAGCAGCTTAAGCCTAGCGGGAGGGAGCTCCTACAATGAGCAGTTCTTC.

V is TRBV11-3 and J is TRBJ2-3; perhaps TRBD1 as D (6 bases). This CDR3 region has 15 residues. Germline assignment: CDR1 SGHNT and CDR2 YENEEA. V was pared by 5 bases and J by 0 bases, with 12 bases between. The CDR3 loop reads CASSLTGSSTDTQYF. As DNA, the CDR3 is TGTGCCAGCAGCCTCACAGGGTCTAGCACAGATACGCAGTATTTT.

The CDR3 spells CASSLVGGRETQYF. DNA for the CDR3: TGTGCCAGCAGCTTAGTTGGGGGGAGGGAGACCCAGTACTTC. The chain is built from TRBV7-2 and TRBJ2-5; tentatively, D is TRBD2 (6 bases). Germline CDR1 and CDR2: SGHTA and FQGNSA. The CDR3 loop spans 14 amino acids. V was cut by 1 base and J by 5 bases, with 11 bases left in between.

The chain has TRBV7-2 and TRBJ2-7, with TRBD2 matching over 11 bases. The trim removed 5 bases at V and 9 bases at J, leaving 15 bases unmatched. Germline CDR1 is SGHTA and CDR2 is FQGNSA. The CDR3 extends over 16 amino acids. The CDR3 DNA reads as TGTGCCAGCAGCCTTCCTCCAACTAGCGGGGGACGGAGGCAGTACTTC. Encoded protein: CASSLPPTSGGRRQYF. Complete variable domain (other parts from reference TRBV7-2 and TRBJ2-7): GAGVSQSPSNKVTEKGKDVELRCDPISGHTALYWYRQSLGQGLEFLIYFQGNSAPDKSGLPSDRFSAERTGGSVSTLTIQRTQQEDSAVYLCASSLPPTSGGRRQYFGPGTRLTVT.

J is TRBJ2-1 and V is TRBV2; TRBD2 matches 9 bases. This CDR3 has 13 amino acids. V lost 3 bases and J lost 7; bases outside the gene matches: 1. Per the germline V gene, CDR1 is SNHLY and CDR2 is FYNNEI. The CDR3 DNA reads TGTGCCAGCAGTGATGCGGGGGGGAATGAGCAGTTCTTC. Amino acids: CASSDAGGNEQFF. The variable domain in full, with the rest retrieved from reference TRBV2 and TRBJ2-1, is EPEVTQTPSHQVTQMGQEVILRCVPISNHLYFYWYRQILGQKVEFLVSFYNNEISEKSEIFDDQFSVERPDGSNFTLKIRSTKLEDSAMYFCASSDAGGNEQFFGPGTRLTVL.

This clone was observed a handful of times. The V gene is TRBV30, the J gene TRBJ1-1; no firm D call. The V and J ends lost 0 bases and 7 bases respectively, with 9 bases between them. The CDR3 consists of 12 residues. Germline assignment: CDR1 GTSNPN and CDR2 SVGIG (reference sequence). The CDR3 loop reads CAWSVSQVEAFF. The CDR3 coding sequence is TGTGCCTGGAGTGTATCCCAGGTTGAAGCTTTCTTT.

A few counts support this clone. CDR3 sequence: CASSSTGDNSPLHF. The CDR3 coding sequence is TGTGCCAGCTCGTCAACAGGGGATAATTCACCCCTCCACTTT. V is TRBV25-1 and J is TRBJ1-6, with TRBD1 identical over 7 bases. The germline CDR1 and CDR2 sequences are MGHDK and SYGVNS. Losses at the gene ends were 8 bases for V and 5 bases for J; bases not matched to a gene: 6. This CDR3 region has 14 residues. The full variable domain, its missing parts supplied by reference TRBV25-1 and TRBJ1-6, is EADIYQTPRYLVIGTGKKITLECSQTMGHDKMYWYQQDPGMELHLIHYSYGVNSTEKGDLSSESTVSRIRTEHFPLTLESARPSHTSQYLCASSSTGDNSPLHFGNGTRLTVT.

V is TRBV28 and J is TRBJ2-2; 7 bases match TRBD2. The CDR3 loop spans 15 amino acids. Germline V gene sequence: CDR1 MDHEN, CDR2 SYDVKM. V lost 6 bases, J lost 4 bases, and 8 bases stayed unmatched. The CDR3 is CASSLAGTSTGELFF. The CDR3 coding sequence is TGTGCCAGCAGCTTAGCGGGTACGAGCACCGGGGAGCTGTTTTTT.

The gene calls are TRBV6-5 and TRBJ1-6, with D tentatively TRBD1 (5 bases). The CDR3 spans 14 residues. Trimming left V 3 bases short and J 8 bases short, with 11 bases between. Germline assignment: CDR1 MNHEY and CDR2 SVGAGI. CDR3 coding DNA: TGTGCCAGCAGTTATTCAGGGTTTCATTCACCCCTCCACTTT. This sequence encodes CASSYSGFHSPLHF.

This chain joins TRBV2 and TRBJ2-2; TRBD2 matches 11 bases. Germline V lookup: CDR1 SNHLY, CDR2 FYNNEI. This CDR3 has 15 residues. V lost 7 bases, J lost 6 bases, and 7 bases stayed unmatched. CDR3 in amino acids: CASNPLAGGAGELFF. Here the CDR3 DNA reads TGTGCCAGCAATCCTCTAGCGGGAGGTGCCGGGGAGCTGTTTTTT.

The CDR3 DNA follows: TGTGCCAGCAGTGGACAGGGGAGCAATGAGCAGTTCTTC. Its protein product is CASSGQGSNEQFF. The rearrangement joins TRBV2 to TRBJ2-1; TRBD1 matches 8 bases. The CDR3 totals 13 residues. The germline gives CDR1 SNHLY, CDR2 FYNNEI. The V gene end was trimmed by 4 bases and the J gene end by 6 bases; junction bases not matched to a gene: 2.

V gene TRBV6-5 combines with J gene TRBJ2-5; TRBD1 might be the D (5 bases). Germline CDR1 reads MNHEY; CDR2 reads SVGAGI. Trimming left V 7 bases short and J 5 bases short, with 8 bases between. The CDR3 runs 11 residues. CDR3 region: CASTHRETQYF. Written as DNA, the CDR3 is TGTGCCAGCACCCACAGGGAGACCCAGTACTTC.

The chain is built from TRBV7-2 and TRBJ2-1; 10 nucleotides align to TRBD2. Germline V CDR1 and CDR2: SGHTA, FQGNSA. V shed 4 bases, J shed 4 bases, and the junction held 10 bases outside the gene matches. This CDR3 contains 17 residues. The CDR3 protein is CASSSGWERGGYNEQFF. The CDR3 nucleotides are TGTGCCAGCAGCTCCGGGTGGGAGCGGGGGGGTTACAATGAGCAGTTCTTC.

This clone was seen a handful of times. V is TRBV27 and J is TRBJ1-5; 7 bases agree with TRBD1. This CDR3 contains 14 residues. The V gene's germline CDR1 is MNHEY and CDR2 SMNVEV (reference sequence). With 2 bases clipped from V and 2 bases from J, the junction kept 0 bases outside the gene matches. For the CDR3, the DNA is TGTGCCAGCAGTTTACAGGGGGGCAATCAGCCCCAGCATTTT. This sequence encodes CASSLQGGNQPQHF.

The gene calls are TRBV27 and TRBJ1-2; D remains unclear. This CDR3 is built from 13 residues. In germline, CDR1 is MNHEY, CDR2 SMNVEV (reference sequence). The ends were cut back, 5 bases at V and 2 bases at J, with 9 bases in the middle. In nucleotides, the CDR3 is TGTGCCAGCAGTCCTACAGAGAACTATGGCTACACCTTC. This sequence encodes CASSPTENYGYTF.

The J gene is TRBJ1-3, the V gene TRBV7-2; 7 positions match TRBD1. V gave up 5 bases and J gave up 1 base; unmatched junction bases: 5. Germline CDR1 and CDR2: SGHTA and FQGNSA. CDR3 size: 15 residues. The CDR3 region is CASSRDSTSGNTIYF. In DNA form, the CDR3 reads TGTGCCAGCAGCCGGGACAGCACATCTGGAAACACCATATATTTT.

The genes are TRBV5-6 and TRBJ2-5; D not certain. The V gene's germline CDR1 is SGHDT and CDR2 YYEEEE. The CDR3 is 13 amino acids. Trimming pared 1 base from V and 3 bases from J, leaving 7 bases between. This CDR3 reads CASSLQPEETQYF. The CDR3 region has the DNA TGTGCCAGCAGCTTGCAACCAGAAGAGACCCAGTACTTC.

CDR3 bases: TGTGCCAGCAGTGACCCGGGTCTCAATACGCAGTATTTT. It translates to CASSDPGLNTQYF. The chain joins TRBV2 to TRBJ2-3; D unresolved. Trimming took off 3 bases at V and 7 bases at J, with 11 bases between the two ends. Germline V gives CDR1 SNHLY, CDR2 FYNNEI. The CDR3 totals 13 residues.

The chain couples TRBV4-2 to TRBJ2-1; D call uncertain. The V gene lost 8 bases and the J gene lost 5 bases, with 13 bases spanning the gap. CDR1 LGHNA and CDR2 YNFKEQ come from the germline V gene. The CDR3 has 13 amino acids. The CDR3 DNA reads TGTGCCAGCTGCTCCGGCGCGGACAATGAGCAGTTCTTC. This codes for CASCSGADNEQFF.

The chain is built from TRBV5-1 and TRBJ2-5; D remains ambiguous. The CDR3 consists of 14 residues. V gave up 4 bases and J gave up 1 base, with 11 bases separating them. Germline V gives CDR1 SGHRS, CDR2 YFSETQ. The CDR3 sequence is CASSPAATQETQYF. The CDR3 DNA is TGCGCCAGCAGCCCGGCGGCGACCCAAGAGACCCAGTACTTC. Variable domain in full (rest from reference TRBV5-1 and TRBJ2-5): KAGVTQTPRYLIKTRGQQVTLSCSPISGHRSVSWYQQTPGQGLQFLFEYFSETQRNKGNFPGRFSGRQFSNSRSEMNVSTLELGDSALYLCASSPAATQETQYFGPGTRLLVL.

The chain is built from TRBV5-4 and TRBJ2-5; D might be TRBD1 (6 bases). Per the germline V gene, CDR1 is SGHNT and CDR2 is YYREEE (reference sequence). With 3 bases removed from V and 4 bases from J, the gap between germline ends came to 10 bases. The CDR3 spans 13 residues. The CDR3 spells CASSYDRRETQYF. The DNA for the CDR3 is TGTGCCAGCAGCTATGACAGGCGAGAGACCCAGTACTTC. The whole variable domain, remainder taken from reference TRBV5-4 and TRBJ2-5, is ETGVTQSPTHLIKTRGQQVTLRCSSQSGHNTVSWYQQALGQGPQFIFQYYREEENGRGNFPPRFSGLQFPNYSSELNVNALELDDSALYLCASSYDRRETQYFGPGTRLLVL.

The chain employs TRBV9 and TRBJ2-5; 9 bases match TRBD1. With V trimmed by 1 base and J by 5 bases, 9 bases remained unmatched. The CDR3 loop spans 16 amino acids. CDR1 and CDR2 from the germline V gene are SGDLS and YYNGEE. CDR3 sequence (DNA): TGTGCCAGCAGCGTAATAGGGACAGGGATTCGGGAGACCCAGTACTTC. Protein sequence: CASSVIGTGIRETQYF.

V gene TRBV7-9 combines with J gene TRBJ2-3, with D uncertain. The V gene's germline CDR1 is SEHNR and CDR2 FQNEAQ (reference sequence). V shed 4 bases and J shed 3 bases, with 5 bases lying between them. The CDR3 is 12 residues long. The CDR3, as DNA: TGTGCCAGCAGCTCGGAGACAGATACGCAGTATTTT. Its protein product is CASSSETDTQYF.

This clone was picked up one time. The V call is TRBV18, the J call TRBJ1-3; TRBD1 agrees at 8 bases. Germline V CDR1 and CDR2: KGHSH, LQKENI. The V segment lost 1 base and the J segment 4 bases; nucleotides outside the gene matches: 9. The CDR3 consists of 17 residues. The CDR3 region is CASSPRDRIMSGNTIYF. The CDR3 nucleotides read TGTGCCAGCTCACCACGGGACAGGATTATGTCGGGAAACACCATATATTTT. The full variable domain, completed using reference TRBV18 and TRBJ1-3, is NAGVMQNPRHLVRRRGQEARLRCSPMKGHSHVYWYRQLPEEGLKFMVYLQKENIIDESGMPKERFSAEFPKEGPSILRIQQVVRGDSAAYFCASSPRDRIMSGNTIYFGEGSWLTVV.